One sample yielded the 18 T cell receptor beta chains listed below, sequenced in a study of CD8+CD57+ T cells in acquired aplastic anemia. It was genomic DNA that served as the template for profiling TCR beta VDJ and CDR3. MiXCR was run by TCRdb on the reads, yielding one entry per CDR3 protein. Among about 240,000 distinct CDR3 sequences, 47% were seen once, and the ten largest hold 6.5% to 8%. The sequenced patients had an expansion of CD8+CD57+ cells seen by flow cytometry. The material sequenced was sorted CD4+, CD8+, or CD8+CD57+ T cells (not recorded which) from PBMCs. These receptors all come from a human donor with aplastic anemia.

This rearrangement joins TRBV7-8 to TRBJ2-1; the match to TRBD2 covers 12 bases. J was trimmed by 12 bases and V by 5 bases; bases with no gene match: 8. The CDR3 is 14 amino acids. Germline V gene data show CDR1 as SGHVS and CDR2 as FQNEAQ. CDR3 nucleotides: TGTGCCAGCAGCCTCTGGACTAGCGGGGAAGGGCAGTTCTTC. Translated: CASSLWTSGEGQFF. Full variable domain (remainder filled in from reference TRBV7-8 and TRBJ2-1): GAGVSQSPRYKVAKRGQDVALRCDPISGHVSLFWYQQALGQGPEFLTYFQNEAQLDKSGLPSDRFFAERPEGSVSTLKIQRTQQEDSAVYLCASSLWTSGEGQFFGPGTRLTVL.

This sequence joins TRBV20-1 and TRBJ2-1; either TRBD1 or TRBD2 may supply D (5 bases each). From germline, CDR1 is DFQATT and CDR2 SNEGSKA (reference sequence). The V end lost 3 bases, the J end lost 7 bases, and 16 bases lay between the germline ends. This CDR3 contains 14 residues. In DNA form, the CDR3 reads TGCAGTGCTAGCGGGACGGGACCGCTAAATGAGCAGTTCTTC. It encodes CSASGTGPLNEQFF.

V gene TRBV7-2 combines with J gene TRBJ1-2, with 8 bases aligning to TRBD1. The CDR3 length is 15 residues. Germline lookup yields CDR1 SGHTA and CDR2 FQGNSA. J gave up 2 bases and V 5 bases, and 7 bases lay outside the gene matches. The CDR3 spells CASSPRTGSNYGYTF. In DNA form, the CDR3 reads TGTGCCAGCAGCCCACGGACAGGGTCCAACTATGGCTACACCTTC.

In this sample, this clonotype turned up a few times. The V call is TRBV15, the J call TRBJ2-6, with 7 bases that match TRBD1. The CDR3 extends over 18 amino acids. V shed 0 bases, J shed 0 bases, and the junction held 5 bases outside the gene matches. Germline loops: CDR1 LNHNV, CDR2 YYDKDF (reference sequence). For the CDR3, the DNA is TGTGCCACCAGCAGAGAACGGACAGGCGGCTCTGGGGCCAACGTCCTGACTTTC. As protein: CATSRERTGGSGANVLTF.

This clonotype is a singleton in its sample. The genes are TRBV24-1 and TRBJ2-5; D call uncertain. CDR1 is KGHDR and CDR2 is SFDVKD in the germline V gene. With 4 bases removed from V and 5 bases from J, the gap between germline ends came to 10 bases. The CDR3 totals 13 residues. CDR3 coding DNA: TGTGCCACCAGTGACCCTCCTACGGAGACCCAGTACTTC. It translates to CATSDPPTETQYF.

By frequency in the sample, this clonotype is medium-sized. The V and J genes are TRBV29-1 and TRBJ1-1; 8 nucleotides agree with TRBD1. V was clipped by 7 bases and J by 5 bases; unmatched bases: 9. Germline V gives CDR1 SQVTM, CDR2 ANQGSEA. The CDR3 length is 13 residues. The CDR3 region is CSAVTGEGTEAFF. In nucleotides, the CDR3 is TGCAGCGCCGTGACAGGGGAGGGTACTGAAGCTTTCTTT.

This sequence joins TRBV27 and TRBJ2-1, with D tentatively TRBD2 (5 bases). From germline, CDR1 is MNHEY and CDR2 SMNVEV (reference sequence). The CDR3 runs to 16 residues. V was cut by 0 bases and J by 0 bases, with 9 bases left in between. The CDR3: CASSLSSGSSYNEQFF. The DNA of the CDR3 is TGTGCCAGCAGTTTATCGAGCGGAAGCTCCTACAATGAGCAGTTCTTC.

The chain recombines TRBV7-6 with TRBJ2-1, with TRBD1 as a possible D gene (5 bases). From germline, CDR1 is SGHVS and CDR2 FNYEAQ. Trimming pared 1 base from V and 9 bases from J, leaving 13 bases between. The CDR3 loop spans 14 amino acids. This chain's CDR3 is CASSLGGQGGEQFF. For the CDR3, the DNA is TGTGCCAGCAGCTTAGGGGGCCAGGGCGGTGAGCAGTTCTTC.

This clonotype appeared many times. The chain couples TRBV5-6 to TRBJ2-1, with 13 nucleotides matching TRBD2. This CDR3 is 15 amino acids long. Trimming cost V 4 bases and J 8 bases; bases outside gene matches: 6. Germline values: CDR1 SGHDT, CDR2 YYEEEE. The CDR3 loop is CASSHGLAGADEQFF. As DNA, the CDR3 is TGTGCCAGCAGCCACGGACTAGCGGGAGCGGATGAGCAGTTCTTC.

The J gene is TRBJ2-7, the V gene TRBV20-1; 7 bases agree with TRBD2. Germline CDR1 DFQATT, CDR2 SNEGSKA (reference sequence). V trimming: 6 bases; J trimming: 3 bases; junction bases outside the gene matches: 17. This CDR3 region has 16 residues. The CDR3: CSARDLGGGGSYEQYF. The CDR3 nucleotides read TGCAGTGCCCGAGATTTGGGCGGGGGAGGCAGCTACGAGCAGTACTTC.

This clonotype was found many times. The CDR3 DNA is TGTGCCACCAGTGATGCGGGGCTTAGGGGGACACCGAACACTGAAGCTTTCTTT. Protein sequence: CATSDAGLRGTPNTEAFF. The rearrangement joins TRBV24-1 to TRBJ1-1; a possible D gene is TRBD1 (6 bases). CDR3 length: 18 amino acids. Germline CDR1 is KGHDR and CDR2 is SFDVKD. V gave up 3 bases and J gave up 1 base, with 20 bases separating them.

This chain joins TRBV2 and TRBJ2-5; the match to TRBD1 covers 7 bases. Trimming at V came to 7 bases and at J to 3 bases, leaving 8 bases not matched to a gene. Looked up from germline, CDR1 is SNHLY and CDR2 is FYNNEI. CDR3 size: 14 residues. CDR3 sequence (DNA): TGTGCCAGCACGGACAGGCCTGGCGAAGAGACCCAGTACTTC. Translating it yields CASTDRPGEETQYF.

With regard to this clonotype: A read error may account for a junction end that differs from germline. The chain recombines TRBV10-3 with TRBJ2-1; the match to TRBD2 covers 8 bases. The CDR3 runs 15 residues. Germline lookup yields CDR1 ENHRY and CDR2 SYGVKD. The CDR3 is CASSVEAGVSDEQFF. The CDR3 DNA sequence: TGTGCCAGCAGTGTCGAAGCGGGAGTTTCGGATGAGCAGTTCTTC.

The chain joins TRBV7-8 to TRBJ2-7; 13 bases agree with TRBD2. V lost 4 bases to trimming and J lost 6 bases; unmatched junction nucleotides: 6. The CDR3 runs 15 residues. Germline V gene sequence: CDR1 SGHVS, CDR2 FQNEAQ. CDR3: CASSSRLAGGREQYF. The CDR3 DNA is TGTGCCAGCAGCTCTCGACTAGCGGGGGGCCGCGAGCAGTACTTC. Full variable domain (outside the CDR3, taken from reference TRBV7-8 and TRBJ2-7): GAGVSQSPRYKVAKRGQDVALRCDPISGHVSLFWYQQALGQGPEFLTYFQNEAQLDKSGLPSDRFFAERPEGSVSTLKIQRTQQEDSAVYLCASSSRLAGGREQYFGPGTRLTVT.

This clonotype has just one count. This chain connects TRBV20-1 to TRBJ2-7; 10 bases align to TRBD1. The CDR3 totals 15 residues. CDR1 DFQATT and CDR2 SNEGSKA come from the germline V gene (reference sequence). V shed 5 bases and J 5 bases; nucleotides not matched to a gene: 12. CDR3 sequence (DNA): TGCAGTGCTCCTAATTCCGGGACAGGGGTCCACGAGCAGTACTTC. Its protein product is CSAPNSGTGVHEQYF.

This clonotype has just one count. It may be a read error: a sequence one base away is much more abundant. Since the CDR3 does not end with the conserved phenylalanine or tryptophan, this likely comes from a read error. The chain recombines TRBV9 with TRBJ1-1, with D unresolved. Germline V gene sequence: CDR1 SGDLS, CDR2 YYNGEE. V lost 4 bases and J 0 bases, leaving 13 bases between the germline ends. CDR3 length equals 15 residues. In DNA, the CDR3 is TGTGCCAGCAGCTCACTACCTCCTTTGAACACTGAAGCTTTCATT. It encodes CASSSLPPLNTEAFI.

A note on this clonotype: Germline and junction disagree at one end, which may indicate a read error. The CDR3 DNA reads TGTGCTAGCAGCTTAGATAGTATCGAGACCCAGTACTTC. It yields the protein CASSLDSIETQYF. The chain joins TRBV7-7 to TRBJ2-5, with D unclear. The CDR3 sequence is 13 residues long. In germline, CDR1 is SSHAT, CDR2 FNYEAQ (reference sequence).

The chain carries TRBV9 and TRBJ1-6, with a weak D call TRBD1 (6 bases). Trimming removed 3 bases at V and 6 bases at J, with 16 bases between. The CDR3 is 16 residues long. Germline CDR1 reads SGDLS; CDR2 reads YYNGEE. The CDR3 DNA reads TGTGCCAGCAGCGGGGCGGGGGCTAATTTTAATTCACCCCTCCACTTT. Protein product: CASSGAGANFNSPLHF.